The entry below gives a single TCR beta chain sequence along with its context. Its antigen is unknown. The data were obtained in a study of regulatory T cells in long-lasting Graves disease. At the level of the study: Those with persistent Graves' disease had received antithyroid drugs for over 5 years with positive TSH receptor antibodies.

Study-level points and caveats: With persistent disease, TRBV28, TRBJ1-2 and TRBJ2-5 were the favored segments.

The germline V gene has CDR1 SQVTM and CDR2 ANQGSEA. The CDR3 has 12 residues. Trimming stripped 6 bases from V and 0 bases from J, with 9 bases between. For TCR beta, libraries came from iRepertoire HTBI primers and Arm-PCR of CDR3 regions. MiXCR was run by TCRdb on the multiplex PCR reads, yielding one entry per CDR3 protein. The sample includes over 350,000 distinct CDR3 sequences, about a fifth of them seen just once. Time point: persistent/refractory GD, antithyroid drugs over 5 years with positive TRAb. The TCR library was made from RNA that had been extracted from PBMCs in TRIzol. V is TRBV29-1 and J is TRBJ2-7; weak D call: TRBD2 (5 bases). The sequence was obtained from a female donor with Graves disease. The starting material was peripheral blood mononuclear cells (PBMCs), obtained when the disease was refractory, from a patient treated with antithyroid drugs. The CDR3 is CSVSGNSYEQYF. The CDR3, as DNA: TGCAGCGTGTCCGGGAACTCCTACGAGCAGTACTTC.